This is a list of T cell receptor beta chains from one sample in a study of T-cell reconstitution after alpha-beta-depleted transplantation in children. Each CDR3 protein is one row after TCRdb ran MiXCR on the PCR reads. The sample yields about 310,000 distinct CDR3 sequences, around 25% seen once. The source was PBMCs, mostly from graft donor cells, collected 180 days after TCRalphabeta/CD19-depleted stem cell transplant. The source is a male patient younger than 18 who had a stem cell transplant for acute lymphoblastic leukemia, so the T cells may come from the graft donor. The CDR3 runs from the conserved cysteine through the conserved F or W. A D gene is named only where the DNA matches it firmly. Size is stated for part of the rows, as once, few or many counts, or as a class when the clone is expanded.

J,length,V,D,size,CDR3,DNA
TRBJ1-5,17,TRBV20-1,.,few,CSATLSGAALSNQPQHF,TGCAGTGCTACCTTGTCAGGGGCCGCGCTGAGCAATCAGCCCCAGCATTTT
TRBJ2-5,14,TRBV24-1,.,few,CATSGGDRRETQYF,TGTGCCACCAGTGGGGGGGATCGGCGAGAGACCCAGTACTTC
TRBJ2-7,14,TRBV7-2,TRBD2,.,CASTASGLSYEQYF,TGTGCCAGCACCGCTAGCGGGCTTTCCTACGAGCAGTACTTC
TRBJ2-1,18,TRBV10-3,.,many,CAISESLRGHGSYNEQFF,TGTGCCATCAGTGAATCACTTCGGGGACATGGTTCCTACAATGAGCAGTTCTTC
TRBJ2-1,16,TRBV7-2,.,.,CASSLARDWPWHEQFF,TGTGCCAGCAGCTTAGCTCGAGACTGGCCGTGGCATGAGCAGTTCTTC
TRBJ2-1,14,TRBV27,.,.,CASSSFGVYNEQFF,TGTGCCAGCAGTTCATTTGGTGTCTACAATGAGCAGTTCTTC
TRBJ2-1,17,TRBV6-5,TRBD2,few,CASSYLGTSGRASEQFF,TGTGCCAGCAGTTACCTAGGGACTAGCGGGAGGGCAAGTGAGCAGTTCTTC
TRBJ1-1,16,TRBV6-5,.,.,CASSYGVGGLNTEDFF,TGTGCCAGCAGTTACGGAGTCGGTGGCTTGAACACTGAAGATTTCTTT
TRBJ2-7,15,TRBV27,TRBD2,many,CASSLSGSPFYEQYF,TGTGCCAGCAGTTTAAGCGGGAGTCCCTTCTACGAGCAGTACTTC
TRBJ1-4,16,TRBV10-3,TRBD1,few,CAISADRGLLNEKLFF,TGTGCCATCAGTGCCGACAGGGGGCTGCTTAATGAAAAACTGTTTTTT
TRBJ2-5,15,TRBV5-6,TRBD2,few,CASSWETSGAETQYF,TGTGCCAGCAGCTGGGAGACTAGCGGGGCGGAGACCCAGTACTTC
TRBJ2-1,15,TRBV20-1,.,.,CSARGFGTVYNEQFF,TGCAGTGCTAGAGGTTTCGGGACGGTATACAATGAGCAGTTCTTC
TRBJ1-1,13,TRBV5-1,TRBD1,.,CASRVGTGLEAFF,TGCGCCAGCAGGGTTGGGACAGGTCTTGAAGCTTTCTTT
TRBJ1-4,16,TRBV20-1,.,few,CSARDIFRGGNEKLFF,TGCAGTGCTAGAGATATTTTCCGGGGAGGGAATGAAAAACTGTTTTTT
TRBJ1-1,15,TRBV27,.,.,CASSLIGGASTEAFF,TGTGCCAGCAGTTTAATTGGGGGGGCGAGCACTGAAGCTTTCTTT
TRBJ2-7,13,TRBV27,TRBD1,.,CASRRTGSREQYF,TGTGCCAGCCGACGGACAGGGAGCCGCGAGCAGTACTTC
TRBJ2-3,17,TRBV25-1,TRBD2,.,CASSELKTSGSTDTQYF,TGTGCCAGCAGTGAATTGAAGACTAGCGGGAGTACAGATACGCAGTATTTT
TRBJ2-7,15,TRBV7-3,.,.,CASSLYSGGGYEQYF,TGTGCCAGCAGCTTATACTCGGGGGGCGGATACGAGCAGTACTTC
TRBJ1-6,16,TRBV27,.,.,CASSLSGGPYNSPLHF,TGTGCCAGCAGTTTATCCGGGGGGCCCTATAATTCACCCCTCCACTTT
TRBJ2-3,14,TRBV11-3,.,.,CASSQGHSTDTQYF,TGTGCCAGCAGCCAGGGTCATAGCACAGATACGCAGTATTTT
TRBJ2-2,17,TRBV20-1,TRBD2,few,CSAKNNRLAGGTGELFF,TGCAGTGCTAAAAACAATCGACTAGCGGGTGGTACCGGGGAGCTGTTTTTT
TRBJ2-1,17,TRBV10-3,TRBD2,.,CAISGPGTSGAYNEQFF,TGTGCCATCAGTGGTCCCGGGACTAGCGGAGCTTACAATGAGCAGTTCTTC
TRBJ2-7,13,TRBV29-1,TRBD1,.,CSVGTGISYEQYF,TGCAGCGTTGGGACAGGGATCTCCTACGAGCAGTACTTC
TRBJ2-7,14,TRBV11-3,.,.,CASSAHRGGYEQYF,TGTGCCAGCAGCGCGCACAGGGGAGGCTACGAGCAGTACTTC
TRBJ2-1,14,TRBV6-1,.,few,CASSLRGTGYEQFF,TGTGCCAGCAGCCTTAGAGGCACGGGCTATGAGCAGTTCTTC
TRBJ2-7,16,TRBV5-1,TRBD2,.,CASSSMERETSYEQYF,TGCGCCAGCAGCTCGATGGAGCGGGAGACCTCCTACGAGCAGTACTTC
TRBJ2-4,12,TRBV29-1,TRBD2,.,CSVHSGEDIQYF,TGCAGCGTTCATAGCGGGGAGGACATTCAGTACTTC
TRBJ2-5,14,TRBV10-3,TRBD1,.,CAISWTGVRETQYF,TGTGCCATCAGTTGGACAGGGGTGAGAGAGACCCAGTACTTC
TRBJ1-3,16,TRBV7-9,.,.,CASTLDSPRAGNTIYF,TGTGCCAGCACTCTCGACAGCCCGCGTGCTGGAAACACCATATATTTT
TRBJ1-4,15,TRBV13,TRBD1,few,CASSLAGQGNEKLFF,TGTGCCAGCAGCTTAGCGGGACAGGGGAATGAAAAACTGTTTTTT
TRBJ2-7,15,TRBV18,.,.,CASSRSLERVDEQYF,TGTGCCAGCTCACGCTCTCTAGAAAGAGTCGACGAGCAGTACTTC
TRBJ2-5,18,TRBV27,TRBD2,.,CASRKRARGRNKPETQYF,TGTGCCAGCCGCAAGAGGGCACGCGGGAGGAACAAACCAGAGACCCAGTACTTC
TRBJ2-1,12,TRBV20-1,.,.,CSARPGYNEQFF,TGCAGTGCTAGACCGGGTTACAATGAGCAGTTCTTC
TRBJ1-1,11,TRBV14,.,.,CASSQGYEAFF,TGTGCCAGCAGCCAAGGGTATGAAGCTTTCTTT
TRBJ2-7,15,TRBV25-1,.,.,CASSDEDPSSYEQYF,TGTGCCAGCAGTGACGAGGACCCGAGCTCCTACGAGCAGTACTTC
TRBJ2-3,13,TRBV29-1,.,.,CSVRPVGVDTQYF,TGCAGCGTAAGGCCGGTCGGGGTAGATACGCAGTATTTT
TRBJ1-6,16,TRBV12-3/TRBV12-4,TRBD1,.,CASSLSTGYLNSPLHF,TGTGCCAGCAGTCTTTCGACAGGGTACTTGAATTCACCCCTCCACTTT
TRBJ2-3,13,TRBV10-3,.,.,CAISESPGPTVYF,TGTGCCATCAGTGAGTCCCCAGGGCCCACGGTGTATTTT
TRBJ2-3,16,TRBV12-3/TRBV12-4,TRBD1,once,CASLGGQGARTDTQYF,TGTGCCAGCCTTGGAGGACAGGGGGCTAGGACAGATACGCAGTATTTT
TRBJ2-4,16,TRBV12-3/TRBV12-4,.,few,CASRPAGSDSKNIQYF,TGTGCCAGCAGACCCGCTGGAAGCGACTCCAAAAACATTCAGTACTTC
TRBJ2-7,15,TRBV7-3,TRBD1,.,CASSLTPGQGYEQYF,TGTGCCAGCAGCTTAACCCCGGGACAGGGCTACGAGCAGTACTTC
TRBJ2-3,18,TRBV18,TRBD2,.,CASSPRASGSFSTDTQYF,TGTGCCAGCTCACCAAGAGCTAGCGGGAGTTTTTCGACAGATACGCAGTATTTT
TRBJ2-7,15,TRBV12-3/TRBV12-4,.,few,CASSRAGEPTYEQYF,TGTGCCAGCAGCCGAGCAGGGGAGCCAACCTACGAGCAGTACTTC
TRBJ2-5,12,TRBV2,.,few,CASSASGETQYF,TGTGCCAGCAGTGCCAGCGGCGAGACCCAGTACTTC
TRBJ2-1,18,TRBV11-1,TRBD2,.,CASSPRPGTSRRYNEQFF,TGTGCCAGCAGCCCTAGACCCGGGACTAGCCGTCGGTACAATGAGCAGTTCTTC
TRBJ2-7,17,TRBV5-1,TRBD2,few,CASSLVRREGLTYEQYF,TGCGCCAGCAGCTTGGTGAGGCGGGAGGGCCTTACCTACGAGCAGTACTTC
TRBJ1-2,15,TRBV7-2,TRBD1,few,CASSLDGTGFYGYTF,TGTGCCAGCAGCTTAGATGGGACAGGGTTCTATGGCTACACCTTC
TRBJ2-3,16,TRBV10-1,.,.,CASSETPTTVQFAQYF,TGCGCCAGCAGTGAGACACCTACCACCGTGCAATTTGCGCAGTATTTT
TRBJ2-2,15,TRBV20-1,.,.,CSARGPAALTGELFF,TGCAGTGCTAGAGGCCCAGCGGCCCTTACCGGGGAGCTGTTTTTT
TRBJ1-4,15,TRBV12-5,.,.,CASGGTKGYGEKLFF,TGTGCTAGTGGTGGGACTAAGGGGTACGGTGAAAAACTGTTTTTT
TRBJ2-1,13,TRBV4-2,TRBD2,.,CASTPRGGNEQFF,TGTGCCAGCACCCCAAGGGGAGGGAATGAGCAGTTCTTC
TRBJ2-7,16,TRBV5-1,.,few,CASSLGAAAFSYEQYF,TGCGCCAGCAGCTTGGGGGCGGCGGCCTTCTCCTACGAGCAGTACTTC
TRBJ2-7,13,TRBV5-1,TRBD1,many,CASSAGTGREQYF,TGCGCCAGCAGCGCGGGGACAGGGCGAGAGCAGTACTTC
TRBJ2-7,16,TRBV20-1,.,.,CSARKHPGLASYEQYF,TGCAGTGCCAGGAAACACCCGGGACTGGCAAGCTACGAGCAGTACTTC
TRBJ2-1,19,TRBV12-3/TRBV12-4,.,.,CASSPPEWRQSLPYNEQFF,TGTGCCAGCAGTCCCCCGGAGTGGCGGCAAAGCCTACCTTACAATGAGCAGTTCTTC